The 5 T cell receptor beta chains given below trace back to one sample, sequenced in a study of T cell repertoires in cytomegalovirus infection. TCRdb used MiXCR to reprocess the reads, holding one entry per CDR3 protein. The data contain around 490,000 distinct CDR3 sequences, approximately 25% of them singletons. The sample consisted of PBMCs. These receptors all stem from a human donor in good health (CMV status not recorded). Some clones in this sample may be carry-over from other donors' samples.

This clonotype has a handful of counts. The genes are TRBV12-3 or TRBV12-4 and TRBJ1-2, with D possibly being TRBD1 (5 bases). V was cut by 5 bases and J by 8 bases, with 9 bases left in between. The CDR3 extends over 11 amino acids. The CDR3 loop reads CASSPNRGYTF. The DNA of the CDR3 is TGTGCCAGCAGTCCTAACAGGGGCTACACCTTC.

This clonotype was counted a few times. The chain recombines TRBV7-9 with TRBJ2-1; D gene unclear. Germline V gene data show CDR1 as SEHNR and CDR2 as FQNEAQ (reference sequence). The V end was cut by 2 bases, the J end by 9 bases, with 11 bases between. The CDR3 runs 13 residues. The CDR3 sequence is CASSLLGKGEQFF. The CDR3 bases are TGTGCCAGCAGCTTACTGGGCAAGGGTGAGCAGTTCTTC.

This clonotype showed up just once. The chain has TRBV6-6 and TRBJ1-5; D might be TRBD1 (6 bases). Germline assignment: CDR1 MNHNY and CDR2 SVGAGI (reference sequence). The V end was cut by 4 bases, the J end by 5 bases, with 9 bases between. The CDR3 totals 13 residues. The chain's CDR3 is CASSSGTHQPQHF. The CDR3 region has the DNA TGTGCCAGCAGTTCCGGGACACATCAGCCCCAGCATTTT.

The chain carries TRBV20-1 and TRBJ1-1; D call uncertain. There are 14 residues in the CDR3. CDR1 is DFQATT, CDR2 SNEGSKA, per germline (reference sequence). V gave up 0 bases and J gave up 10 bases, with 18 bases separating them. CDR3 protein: CSARDIQATTRAFF. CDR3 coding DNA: TGCAGTGCTAGAGATATCCAGGCCACGACCCGAGCTTTCTTT.

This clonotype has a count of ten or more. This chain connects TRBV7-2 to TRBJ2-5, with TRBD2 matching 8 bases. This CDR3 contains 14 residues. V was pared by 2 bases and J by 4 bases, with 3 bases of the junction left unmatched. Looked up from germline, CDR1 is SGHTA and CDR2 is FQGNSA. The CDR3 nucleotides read TGTGCCAGCAGCTTATCCAGCGGGAGAGAGACCCAGTACTTC. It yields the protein CASSLSSGRETQYF.